These 7 T cell receptor beta chains were all obtained from the same sample, sequenced in a study of blood T cell repertoires in COVID-19. Profiling relied on immunoSEQ multiplex PCR, and the TCRdb table lists in-frame clones only, not all of them. The sample consists of 130,000 or so clones, around 84% of them appearing once. Sequenced input: PBMCs or T cells enriched from blood (not recorded which). The source of these receptors is a middle-aged man with acute COVID-19.

V gene TRBV7-9 combines with J gene TRBJ1-3; D not resolved. The CDR3 contains 16 residues. CDR1 is SEHNR and CDR2 is FQNEAQ in the germline V gene (reference sequence). Deletions cut 5 bases from V and 2 bases from J, with 16 bases between. CDR3 nucleotide sequence: TGTGCCAGCAGCGGGCGGGGAGTTGGTACTGGAAACACCATATATTTT. Translating it yields CASSGRGVGTGNTIYF.

V usage is TRBV27 and J usage is TRBJ2-5; TRBD1 matches 8 bases. Germline CDR1 MNHEY, CDR2 SMNVEV (reference sequence). The CDR3 has 13 amino acids. J was trimmed by 5 bases and V by 7 bases; bases with no gene match: 6. The CDR3 region is CASMSRGRETQYF. The CDR3 bases are TGTGCCAGCATGAGCAGGGGGCGGGAGACCCAGTACTTC.

A few counts support this clone. J is TRBJ1-2 and V is TRBV7-2; 9 bases match TRBD1. This CDR3 spans 15 amino acids. CDR1 is SGHTA and CDR2 is FQGNSA in the germline V gene. Trimming at V came to 1 base and at J to 3 bases, leaving 3 bases not matched to a gene. In nucleotides, the CDR3 is TGTGCCAGCAGCTTAGACAGGGGGCGGGACTATGGCTACACCTTC. It codes for CASSLDRGRDYGYTF.

The rearrangement uses TRBV5-4 and TRBJ1-2, with D tentatively TRBD1 (5 bases). The ends were cut back, 2 bases at V and 1 base at J, with 12 bases in the middle. In germline, CDR1 is SGHNT, CDR2 YYREEE (reference sequence). CDR3 size: 15 residues. In nucleotides, the CDR3 is TGTGCCAGCAGCTTTGGCGGGGGGGGTAACTATGGCTACACCTTC. Its translation: CASSFGGGGNYGYTF.

This sequence joins TRBV7-8 and TRBJ1-5; D is possibly TRBD1 (5 bases). This CDR3 contains 16 residues. The V end was cut by 0 bases, the J end by 4 bases, with 13 bases between. The germline V gene encodes CDR1 SGHVS and CDR2 FQNEAQ. DNA for the CDR3: TGTGCCAGCAGCTTAGCCGAGGACATTTTGAATCAGCCCCAGCATTTT. It yields the protein CASSLAEDILNQPQHF.

This chain links TRBV19 with TRBJ2-7; 9 nucleotides align to TRBD1. Germline values: CDR1 LNHDA, CDR2 SQIVND (reference sequence). The CDR3 loop spans 13 amino acids. With 8 bases clipped from V and 2 bases from J, the junction kept 4 bases outside the gene matches. The CDR3 loop is CASGDRGAYEQYF. The CDR3 coding sequence is TGTGCCAGTGGAGACAGGGGGGCCTACGAGCAGTACTTC.

The chain uses TRBV10-1 and TRBJ2-1; D is possibly TRBD2 (6 bases). The CDR3 is made up of 15 amino acids. V was shortened by 5 bases and J by 0 bases, with 11 bases between the two germline ends. Germline CDR1 and CDR2: WNHNN and SYGVQD (reference sequence). The CDR3 is CASSRDLSSYNEQFF. The CDR3 DNA sequence: TGCGCCAGCAGTAGGGACTTAAGCTCCTACAATGAGCAGTTCTTC.